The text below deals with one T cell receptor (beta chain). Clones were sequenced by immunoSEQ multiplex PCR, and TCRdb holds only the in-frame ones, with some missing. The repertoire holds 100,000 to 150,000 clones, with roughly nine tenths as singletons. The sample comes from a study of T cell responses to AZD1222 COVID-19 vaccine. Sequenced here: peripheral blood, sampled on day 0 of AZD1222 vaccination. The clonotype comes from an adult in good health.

For the CDR3, the DNA is TGTGCCAGCAGCCCGCTAGGCTCCTACAATGAGCAGTTCTTC. Protein: CASSPLGSYNEQFF. The rearrangement links TRBV7-8 to TRBJ2-1, with D unclear. The V gene lost 5 bases and the J gene lost 0 bases, with 8 bases spanning the gap. This CDR3 region has 14 residues. Germline V gene sequence: CDR1 SGHVS, CDR2 FQNEAQ.